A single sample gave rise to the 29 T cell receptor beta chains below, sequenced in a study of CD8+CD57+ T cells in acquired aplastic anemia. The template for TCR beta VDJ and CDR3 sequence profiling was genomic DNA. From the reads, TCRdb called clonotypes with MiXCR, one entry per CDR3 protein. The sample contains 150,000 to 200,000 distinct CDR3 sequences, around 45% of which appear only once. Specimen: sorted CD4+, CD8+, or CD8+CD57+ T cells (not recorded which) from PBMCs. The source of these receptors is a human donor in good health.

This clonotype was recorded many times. Here the CDR3 DNA reads TGCGCCAGCAGCCCCGGGGGAACCTATGGCTACACCTTC. Its translation: CASSPGGTYGYTF. The chain recombines TRBV5-1 with TRBJ1-2, with a possible D match to TRBD1 (5 bases). CDR3 size: 13 residues. Germline V CDR1 and CDR2: SGHRS, YFSETQ. V lost 4 bases and J 4 bases, leaving 11 bases between the germline ends.

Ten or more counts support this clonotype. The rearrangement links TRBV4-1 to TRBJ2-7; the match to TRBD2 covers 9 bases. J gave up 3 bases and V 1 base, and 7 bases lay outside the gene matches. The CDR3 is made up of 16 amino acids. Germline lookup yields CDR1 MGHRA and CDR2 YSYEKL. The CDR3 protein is CASSQVGGRARYEQYF. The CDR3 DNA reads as TGCGCCAGCAGCCAAGTCGGCGGGAGGGCCCGCTACGAGCAGTACTTC.

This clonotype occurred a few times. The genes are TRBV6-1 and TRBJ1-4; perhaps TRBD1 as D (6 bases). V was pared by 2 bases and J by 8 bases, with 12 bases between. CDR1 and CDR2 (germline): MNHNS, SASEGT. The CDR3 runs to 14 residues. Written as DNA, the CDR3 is TGTGCCAGCAGTGAATGGGGACACGACGAAAAACTGTTTTTT. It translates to CASSEWGHDEKLFF.

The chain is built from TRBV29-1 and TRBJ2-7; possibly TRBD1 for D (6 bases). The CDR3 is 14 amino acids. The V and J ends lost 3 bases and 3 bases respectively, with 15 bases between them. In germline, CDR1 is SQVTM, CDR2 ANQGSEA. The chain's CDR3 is CSVEATGLIYEQYF. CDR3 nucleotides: TGCAGCGTTGAGGCGACAGGATTGATCTACGAGCAGTACTTC.

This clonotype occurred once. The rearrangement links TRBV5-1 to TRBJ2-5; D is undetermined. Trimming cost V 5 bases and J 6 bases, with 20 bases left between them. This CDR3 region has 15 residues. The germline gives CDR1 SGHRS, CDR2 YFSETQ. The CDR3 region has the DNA TGCGCCAGCAGAGCCTCAATGGGTTCCTTGAAGACCCAGTACTTC. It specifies CASRASMGSLKTQYF.

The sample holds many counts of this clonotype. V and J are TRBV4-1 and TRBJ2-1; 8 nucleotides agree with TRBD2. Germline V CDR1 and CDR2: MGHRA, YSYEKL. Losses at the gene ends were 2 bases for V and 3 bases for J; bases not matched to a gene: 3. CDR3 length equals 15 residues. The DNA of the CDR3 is TGCGCCAGCAGCCAAACAACTAGCGGCTACAATGAGCAGTTCTTC. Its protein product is CASSQTTSGYNEQFF.

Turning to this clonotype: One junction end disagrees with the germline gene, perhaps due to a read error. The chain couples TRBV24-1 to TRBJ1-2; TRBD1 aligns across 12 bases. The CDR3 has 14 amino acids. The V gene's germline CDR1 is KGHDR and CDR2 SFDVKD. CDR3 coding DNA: TGTGCCAGCAGTGAGGGACAGGGGGCAGGTGGCTACACCTTC. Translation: CASSEGQGAGGYTF.

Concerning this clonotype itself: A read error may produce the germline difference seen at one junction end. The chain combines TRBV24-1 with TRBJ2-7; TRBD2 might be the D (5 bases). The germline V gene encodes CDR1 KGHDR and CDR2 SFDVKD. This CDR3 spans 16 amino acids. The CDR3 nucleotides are TGTGCCACCAGTGATTCCCCCCCCGGAGGCTACTACGGGCAGTACTTC. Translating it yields CATSDSPPGGYYGQYF.

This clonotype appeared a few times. This CDR3 reads CASSVTARDKANYGYTF. The CDR3 region has the DNA TGTGCCAGCAGCGTAACTGCCCGGGACAAAGCGAACTATGGCTACACCTTC. V is TRBV9 and J is TRBJ1-2, with a weak D call TRBD1 (6 bases). Trimming took off 1 base at V and 2 bases at J, with 18 bases between the two ends. The germline CDR1 and CDR2 sequences are SGDLS and YYNGEE. CDR3 size: 17 residues.

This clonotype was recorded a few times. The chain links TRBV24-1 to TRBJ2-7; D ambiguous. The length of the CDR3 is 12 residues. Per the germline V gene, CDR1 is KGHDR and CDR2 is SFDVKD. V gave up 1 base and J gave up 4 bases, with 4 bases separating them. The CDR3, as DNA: TGTGCCACCAGTGATTTCGGGTACGAGCAGTACTTC. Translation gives CATSDFGYEQYF.

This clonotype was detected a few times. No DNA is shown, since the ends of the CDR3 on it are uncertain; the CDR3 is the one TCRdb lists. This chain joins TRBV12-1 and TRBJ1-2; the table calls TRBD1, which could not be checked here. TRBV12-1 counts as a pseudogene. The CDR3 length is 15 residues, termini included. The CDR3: CASSFGQGSDYGHTF.

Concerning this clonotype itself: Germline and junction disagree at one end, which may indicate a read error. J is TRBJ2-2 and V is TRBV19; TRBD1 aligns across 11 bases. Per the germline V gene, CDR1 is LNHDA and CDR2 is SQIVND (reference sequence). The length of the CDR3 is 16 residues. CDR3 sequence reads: CTSREDRGRSTGELFF. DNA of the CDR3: TGCACCAGTAGAGAGGACAGGGGGCGAAGCACCGGGGAGCTGTTTTTT.

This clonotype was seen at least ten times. The CDR3 nucleotides are TGTGCCAGCAGCGCAGGGCTTGGGTATGGCTACACCTTC. It encodes CASSAGLGYGYTF. The rearrangement joins TRBV11-3 to TRBJ1-2, with D tentatively TRBD1 (5 bases). Trimming left V 5 bases short and J 5 bases short, with 12 bases between. CDR3 length: 13 amino acids. Germline V gene data show CDR1 as SGHNT and CDR2 as YENEEA.

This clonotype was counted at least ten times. The CDR3 loop reads CASSGQGAGEQYF. Written as DNA, the CDR3 is TGTGCCAGCAGCGGACAGGGGGCGGGCGAGCAGTACTTC. The rearrangement uses TRBV12-3 or TRBV12-4 and TRBJ2-7, with 11 nucleotides matching TRBD1. CDR3 size: 13 residues. V lost 6 bases to trimming and J lost 6 bases; unmatched junction nucleotides: 4.

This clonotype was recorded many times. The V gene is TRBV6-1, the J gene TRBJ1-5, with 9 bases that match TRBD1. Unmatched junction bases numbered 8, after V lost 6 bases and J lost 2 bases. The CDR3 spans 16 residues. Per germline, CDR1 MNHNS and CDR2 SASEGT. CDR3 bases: TGTGCCAGCAGGGGCCTAAGACAGGGGGGCAATCAGCCCCAGCATTTT. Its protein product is CASRGLRQGGNQPQHF.

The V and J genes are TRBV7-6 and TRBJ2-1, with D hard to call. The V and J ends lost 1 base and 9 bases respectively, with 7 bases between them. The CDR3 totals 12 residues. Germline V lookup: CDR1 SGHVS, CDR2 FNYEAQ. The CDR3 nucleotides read TGTGCCAGCAGCTTAGAGACTGGTGAGCAGTTCTTC. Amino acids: CASSLETGEQFF.

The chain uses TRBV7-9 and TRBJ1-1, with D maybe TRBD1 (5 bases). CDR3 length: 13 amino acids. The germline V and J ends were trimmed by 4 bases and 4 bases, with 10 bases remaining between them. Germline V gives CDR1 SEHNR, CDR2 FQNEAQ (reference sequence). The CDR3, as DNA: TGTGCCAGCAGCTCGATGGGGGGCACTGAAGCTTTCTTT. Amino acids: CASSSMGGTEAFF.

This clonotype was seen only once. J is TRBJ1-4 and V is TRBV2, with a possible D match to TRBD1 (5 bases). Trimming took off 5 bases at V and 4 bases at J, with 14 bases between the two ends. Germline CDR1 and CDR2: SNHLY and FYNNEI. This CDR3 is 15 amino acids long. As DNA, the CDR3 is TGTGCCAGCAGTTTATCAGGGAACTATAATGAAAAACTGTTTTTT. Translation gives CASSLSGNYNEKLFF.

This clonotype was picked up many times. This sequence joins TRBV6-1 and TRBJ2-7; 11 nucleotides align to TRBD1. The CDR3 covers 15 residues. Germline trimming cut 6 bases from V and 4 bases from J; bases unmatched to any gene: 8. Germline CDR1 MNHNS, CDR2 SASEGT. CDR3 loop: CASRSGTGGNYEQYF. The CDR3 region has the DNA TGTGCCAGCAGATCCGGGACAGGGGGAAATTACGAGCAGTACTTC.

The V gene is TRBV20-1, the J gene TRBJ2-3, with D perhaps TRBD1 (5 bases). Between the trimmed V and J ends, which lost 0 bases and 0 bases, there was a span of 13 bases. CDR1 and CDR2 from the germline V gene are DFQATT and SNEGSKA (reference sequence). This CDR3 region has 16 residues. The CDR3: CSARDQGAPSTDTQYF. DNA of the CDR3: TGCAGTGCTAGAGATCAAGGGGCACCTAGCACAGATACGCAGTATTTT.

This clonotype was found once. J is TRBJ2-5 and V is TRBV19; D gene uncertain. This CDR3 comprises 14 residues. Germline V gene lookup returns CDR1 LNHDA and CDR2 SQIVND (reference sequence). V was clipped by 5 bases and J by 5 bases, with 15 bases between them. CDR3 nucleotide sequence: TGTGCCAGTAGTTCCCAAAGCTTTATGGAGACCCAGTACTTC. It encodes CASSSQSFMETQYF.

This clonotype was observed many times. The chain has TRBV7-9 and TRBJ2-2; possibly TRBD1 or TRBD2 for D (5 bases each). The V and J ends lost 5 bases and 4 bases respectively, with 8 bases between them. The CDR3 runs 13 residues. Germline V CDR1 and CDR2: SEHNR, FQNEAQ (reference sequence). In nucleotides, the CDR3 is TGTGCCAGCAGCCGGGACGGCACCGGGGAGCTGTTTTTT. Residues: CASSRDGTGELFF. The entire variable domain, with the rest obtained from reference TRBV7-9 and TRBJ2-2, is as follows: DTGVSQNPRHKITKRGQNVTFRCDPISEHNRLYWYRQTLGQGPEFLTYFQNEAQLEKSRLLSDRFSAERPKGSFSTLEIQRTEQGDSAMYLCASSRDGTGELFFGEGSRLTVL.

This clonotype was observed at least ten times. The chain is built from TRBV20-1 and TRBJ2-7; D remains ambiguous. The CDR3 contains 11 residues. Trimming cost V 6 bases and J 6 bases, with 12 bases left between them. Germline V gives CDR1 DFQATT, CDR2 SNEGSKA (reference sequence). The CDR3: CSAEKTGEQYF. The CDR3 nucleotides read TGCAGTGCCGAGAAAACGGGCGAGCAGTACTTC.

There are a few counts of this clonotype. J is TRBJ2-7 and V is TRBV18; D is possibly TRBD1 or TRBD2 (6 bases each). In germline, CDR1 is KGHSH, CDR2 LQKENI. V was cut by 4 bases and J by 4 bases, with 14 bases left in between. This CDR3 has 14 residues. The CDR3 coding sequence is TGTGCCAGCTCACAGAGGGGGGTTGCGTACGAGCAGTACTTC. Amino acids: CASSQRGVAYEQYF.

In DNA form, the CDR3 reads TGTGCCATCAGCAAAGGACAGGGTTACTACGAGCAGTACTTC. It yields the protein CAISKGQGYYEQYF. The genes are TRBV10-3 and TRBJ2-7; the match to TRBD1 covers 8 bases. Trimming cost V 6 bases and J 3 bases; bases outside gene matches: 7. Germline V gives CDR1 ENHRY, CDR2 SYGVKD. The CDR3 runs 14 residues.

CDR3 loop: CASSIGTGTREQFF. The CDR3 DNA is TGTGCCAGTAGTATTGGTACCGGGACTAGGGAGCAGTTCTTC. J is TRBJ2-1 and V is TRBV19; TRBD2 matches at 8 bases. The CDR3 runs 14 residues. J lost 10 bases, V lost 3 bases, and 8 bases had no gene match. Germline V lookup: CDR1 LNHDA, CDR2 SQIVND (reference sequence).

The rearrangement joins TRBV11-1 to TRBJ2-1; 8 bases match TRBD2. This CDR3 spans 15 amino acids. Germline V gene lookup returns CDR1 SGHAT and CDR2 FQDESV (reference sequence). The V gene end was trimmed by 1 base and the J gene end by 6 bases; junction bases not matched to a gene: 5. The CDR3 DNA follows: TGTGCCAGCAGCTTAGTCGGGACTAGTGGCAATGAGCAGTTCTTC. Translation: CASSLVGTSGNEQFF. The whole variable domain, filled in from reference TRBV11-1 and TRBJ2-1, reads EAEVAQSPRYKITEKSQAVAFWCDPISGHATLYWYRQILGQGPELLVQFQDESVVDDSQLPKDRFSAERLKGVDSTLKIQPAELGDSAMYLCASSLVGTSGNEQFFGPGTRLTVL.

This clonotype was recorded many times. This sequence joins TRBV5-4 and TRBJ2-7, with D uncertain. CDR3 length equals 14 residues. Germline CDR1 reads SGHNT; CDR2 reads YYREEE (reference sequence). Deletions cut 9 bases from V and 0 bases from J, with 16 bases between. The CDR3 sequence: CATALDGNSYEQYF. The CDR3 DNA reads TGTGCCACCGCTTTAGACGGAAACTCCTACGAGCAGTACTTC.

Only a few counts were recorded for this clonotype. CDR3 nucleotide sequence: TGTGCCAGCAGTAGGTCAGGGGGGGGAGAAACTGAAGCTTTCTTT. Translating gives CASSRSGGGETEAFF. The chain couples TRBV6-4 to TRBJ1-1, with 7 nucleotides matching TRBD1. The V gene's germline CDR1 is MRHNA and CDR2 SNTAGT. There are 15 residues in the CDR3. V was pared by 5 bases and J by 5 bases, with 11 bases of the junction left unmatched.